This TCR beta chain comes out of a study of blood T cell repertoires in COVID-19. In the study overall: Acute and convalescent COVID-19 specimens originated in the United States, Italy and Spain. In each case, the material was cDNA or gDNA derived from T cells, B-cell-depleted T cells, or PBMCs.

Germline loops: CDR1 SGDLS, CDR2 YYNGEE. This CDR3 region has 15 residues. V was pared by 2 bases and J by 8 bases, with 6 bases of the junction left unmatched. The count of this clone is one. In the original analysis: Amplification from reference gene primers served as the basis for estimated nucleated cell counts. TCRdb's copy holds only in-frame clones and misses some; the assay was immunoSEQ multiplex PCR. The D gene and trimming were derived from the DNA, and the V and J assignments and clone size from that table. The table includes 200,000 to 250,000 clones, about 90% detected once. Sequencing was performed on peripheral blood. The TCR originated in a woman aged 30 to 39 who had recovered from COVID-19. The chain employs TRBV9 and TRBJ1-6; 8 positions agree with TRBD1. CDR3 DNA: TGTGCCAGCAGCGTCCAGGGGGCAACTGATTCACCCCTCCACTTT. Protein sequence: CASSVQGATDSPLHF.